The clone carrying this TCR beta chain turned up a few times. This entry belongs to a study of immune characterization of retroperitoneal liposarcoma. TCRdb processed the PCR reads anew with MiXCR; each CDR3 protein has one entry. The sample lists under 6,500 distinct CDR3 sequences; more than 25% were seen once. Sample: tumor tissue. This sequence was found in a female donor with retroperitoneal liposarcoma.

CDR3 coding DNA: TGTGCCAGCAGGCGGGACAGGGGGGGACGACTGTTTTTT. Translated: CASRRDRGGRLFF. The chain recombines TRBV28 with TRBJ1-4; 11 positions match TRBD1. Germline CDR1 reads MDHEN; CDR2 reads SYDVKM. After removal of 6 bases from V and 13 bases from J, the junction contained 7 bases not matched to a gene. The CDR3 sequence is 13 residues long.